Listed below are T cell receptor beta chains from one sample, sequenced in a study of spatial heterogeneity in lung cancer. TCRdb fed the 5' RACE reads into MiXCR, producing one record per CDR3 protein. This repertoire shows 25,000 to 35,000 distinct CDR3 sequences, under 11% found once; its top ten account for about 30%. The material sequenced was PBMCs, taken at follow-up. These TCRs come from a female donor with early-stage non-small cell lung cancer. Both conserved end residues are part of each CDR3. D genes are given only for firm matches. Some rows mark clone size as missing; the rest say once, few, many or name a class of expanded clone.

TRBV27	-	-	TRBJ2-7	CVSRATGGTYEQYF	TGTGTCAGCAGGGCGACAGGCGGAACCTACGAGCAGTACTTC
TRBV12-3/TRBV12-4	-	many	TRBJ1-5	CASSFSGASNQPQHF	TGTGCCAGCAGTTTCTCCGGGGCGAGCAATCAGCCCCAGCATTTT
TRBV7-9	-	-	TRBJ2-5	CASSLVLGQETQYF	TGTGCCAGCAGCTTAGTGTTGGGCCAAGAGACCCAGTACTTC
TRBV3-1	-	many	TRBJ1-2	CASSSLSYGYTF	TGTGCCAGCAGCTCCTTATCATATGGCTACACCTTC
TRBV29-1	TRBD1	few	TRBJ1-1	CSVEGDRGNTEAFF	TGCAGCGTTGAAGGGGACAGGGGGAACACTGAAGCTTTCTTT
TRBV29-1	-	many	TRBJ2-3	CSVDRGLGDTQYF	TGCAGCGTGGACCGGGGGCTTGGAGATACGCAGTATTTT
TRBV15	-	many	TRBJ1-1	CATRAERHTEAFF	TGTGCCACCCGAGCAGAGAGGCACACTGAAGCTTTCTTT
TRBV2	-	few	TRBJ2-7	CASSEAGNPYEQYF	TGTGCCAGCAGTGAAGCGGGAAACCCCTACGAGCAGTACTTC
TRBV7-2	TRBD2	few	TRBJ2-1	CASSAPGLAGGRDEQFF	TGTGCCAGCAGCGCTCCGGGACTAGCGGGGGGGAGAGATGAGCAGTTCTTC
TRBV11-2	TRBD2	many	TRBJ2-3	CASTQGLADTDTQYF	TGTGCCAGCACCCAGGGACTAGCGGACACAGATACGCAGTATTTT
TRBV14	-	many	TRBJ1-1	CASSQGFYTEAFF	TGTGCCAGCAGCCAGGGATTCTACACTGAAGCTTTCTTT
TRBV3-1	TRBD1	many	TRBJ1-1	CASSQETGLNTEAFF	TGTGCCAGCAGCCAGGAGACAGGGCTTAACACTGAAGCTTTCTTT
TRBV3-1	TRBD2	few	TRBJ2-3	CASRVGLAGTDTQYF	TGTGCCAGCAGGGTCGGACTAGCAGGCACAGATACGCAGTATTTT
TRBV5-3	-	-	TRBJ2-1	CARSEKDRLPNEQFF	TGTGCCAGAAGCGAAAAGGACAGACTGCCCAATGAGCAGTTCTTC
TRBV7-6	TRBD2	-	TRBJ2-5	CASTQVRVPSGTFQETQYF	TGTGCCAGCACCCAAGTCAGGGTCCCTAGCGGCACCTTTCAAGAGACCCAGTACTTC
TRBV15	-	-	TRBJ2-5	CATSRPQGLQETQYF	TGTGCCACCAGCAGACCCCAGGGGCTCCAAGAGACCCAGTACTTC
TRBV4-3	-	many	TRBJ2-7	CASSQDWDRSYEQYF	TGCGCCAGCAGCCAAGATTGGGACCGCTCCTACGAGCAGTACTTC
TRBV4-1	TRBD2	-	TRBJ2-3	CASSQDGERGVTDTQYF	TGCGCCAGCAGCCAAGACGGAGAGCGGGGGGTCACAGATACGCAGTATTTT
TRBV5-1	-	few	TRBJ2-1	CASSFDPGYNEQFF	TGCGCCAGCAGCTTTGACCCAGGGTACAATGAGCAGTTCTTC
TRBV7-2	-	-	TRBJ2-7	CASSFHGSYEQYF	TGTGCCAGCAGCTTCCATGGGAGCTACGAGCAGTACTTC
TRBV3-1	-	many	TRBJ1-2	CASSQADSYGYTF	TGTGCCAGCAGCCAAGCGGACAGCTATGGCTACACCTTC
TRBV20-1	-	few	TRBJ2-1	CSAMRGLGEQFF	TGCAGTGCTATGAGGGGTCTAGGTGAGCAGTTCTTC
TRBV20-1	-	many	TRBJ1-1	CSALPGTEAFF	TGCAGTGCCCTCCCCGGCACTGAAGCTTTCTTT
TRBV5-5	-	few	TRBJ2-1	CASSLVLVSYNEQFF	TGTGCCAGCAGCTTGGTCCTAGTTTCCTACAATGAGCAGTTCTTC
TRBV12-3/TRBV12-4	-	many	TRBJ2-5	CASSSHPRGEWIQETQYF	TGTGCCAGCAGTTCCCATCCCAGGGGGGAGTGGATACAAGAGACCCAGTACTTC
TRBV2	-	-	TRBJ2-1	CASSGAGTNEQFF	TGTGCCAGCAGTGGAGCAGGGACGAATGAGCAGTTCTTC
TRBV5-5	-	many	TRBJ1-2	CASSLEGASPYGYTF	TGTGCCAGCAGCTTGGAGGGTGCCTCCCCCTATGGCTACACCTTC
TRBV29-1	-	few	TRBJ2-1	CSVTDYSYNEQFF	TGCAGCGTAACAGACTACTCCTACAATGAGCAGTTCTTC
TRBV2	-	many	TRBJ2-7	CASNRGGATYEQYF	TGTGCCAGCAATCGCGGCGGGGCTACCTACGAGCAGTACTTC
TRBV25-1	-	many	TRBJ2-7	CASSGGIDSSYEQYF	TGTGCCAGCAGTGGCGGGATAGACAGCTCCTACGAGCAGTACTTC
TRBV10-3	-	many	TRBJ1-6	CAISESAESSYNSPLHF	TGTGCCATCAGTGAGTCTGCGGAGAGCTCCTATAATTCACCCCTCCACTTT
TRBV28	TRBD2	-	TRBJ2-3	CASSYPRGSGTDTQYF	TGTGCCAGCAGTTACCCCCGGGGTAGCGGGACAGATACGCAGTATTTT
TRBV6-6	TRBD1	many	TRBJ2-6	CASAQGASGANVLTF	TGTGCCAGCGCCCAGGGGGCGTCTGGGGCCAACGTCCTGACTTTC
TRBV29-1	-	many	TRBJ1-2	CSVETQGTYGYTF	TGCAGCGTTGAAACGCAGGGTACATATGGCTACACCTTC
TRBV29-1	TRBD1	many	TRBJ2-1	CSVARGNEQFF	TGCAGCGTTGCCAGGGGGAATGAGCAGTTCTTC
TRBV3-1	TRBD1	many	TRBJ1-1	CASSQRTGRSLAFF	TGTGCCAGCAGCCAAAGGACAGGGCGATCACTAGCTTTCTTT
TRBV5-4	-	few	TRBJ2-1	CASSLEQDPYNEQFF	TGTGCCAGCAGCTTGGAACAGGACCCTTACAATGAGCAGTTCTTC
TRBV5-1	TRBD1	few	TRBJ2-1	CASSVGTGSSLNNEQFF	TGCGCCAGCAGCGTGGGGACAGGATCTAGCCTGAACAATGAGCAGTTCTTC
TRBV5-1	TRBD1	-	TRBJ2-6	CASSLTGGDGANVMTF	TGCGCCAGCAGCTTGACAGGGGGCGACGGGGCCAACGTCATGACTTTC
TRBV2	-	many	TRBJ2-1	CAWDAGLEAFF	TGTGCCTGGGATGCGGGGCTCGAGGCGTTCTTC
TRBV7-9	TRBD2	many	TRBJ2-2	CASSPTRVGLAGNSNTGELFF	TGTGCCAGCAGCCCAACCCGGGTAGGACTAGCGGGGAACTCGAACACCGGGGAGCTGTTTTTT
TRBV18	-	many	TRBJ1-4	CASSPTYITVNEKLFF	TGTGCCAGCTCACCTACTTATATAACAGTTAATGAAAAACTGTTTTTT
TRBV29-1	-	many	TRBJ1-1	CSVTIGGNTEAFF	TGCAGCGTCACCATCGGGGGGAACACTGAAGCTTTCTTT
TRBV28	TRBD2	-	TRBJ2-1	CASSQLWGGGEQFF	TGTGCCAGCAGCCAACTTTGGGGCGGGGGTGAGCAGTTCTTC